This T cell receptor beta chain was sequenced for a study of shared clonotypes between healthy human individuals. The study's findings and limits: Relative to memory subsets, naive subsets generally showed larger estimated richness. Sorted-subset samples were not fully sequenced, rarefaction indicated.

A word on this clone: The antigen is not known.

The CDR3 covers 12 residues. Germline CDR1 reads SGHDT; CDR2 reads YYEEEE. For each subset, genomic DNA was distributed in equal portions over several immunoSEQ plates. Assay used: immunoSEQ multiplex PCR; TCRdb lists only in-frame clones, some missing. There are more than 500,000 clones in the sample; about 96% occur only once, and around 0.067% lies in the top ten. This chain links TRBV5-6 with TRBJ2-5; a weak D match, TRBD1 (6 bases). The J call may be in error: the DNA end matches TRBJ2-7 better. Sequencing was performed on naive CD4+ T cells sorted from blood. The subset was: CD45RA+ positively selected. The TCR was taken from a woman aged 25 to 39 in good health. The CDR3 coding sequence is TGTGCCAGCAGCTTGCGGACAGTCGAGCAGTACTTC. This sequence encodes CASSLRTVEQYF.